The 17 T cell receptor beta chains below all came from one sample that was sequenced in a study of CD8 T cells in ankylosing spondylitis. The antigens for these receptors are not known. General study findings and limits: Characteristic, it appeared, of ankylosing spondylitis blood was a TCR beta motif of 7 or 8 highly homologous variants.

A single record per CDR3 protein comes from TCRdb applying MiXCR to the 5' RACE reads. The sample yields 500,000 or so distinct CDR3 sequences, roughly 5.2% seen once. The specimen sequenced was blood, either unsorted or a sorted T cell fraction (not recorded which). These receptors originate from a male donor with ankylosing spondylitis.

The chain couples TRBV2 to TRBJ1-6; D is unresolved. V was cut by 7 bases and J by 5 bases, with 15 bases left in between. The CDR3 extends over 15 amino acids. In germline, CDR1 is SNHLY, CDR2 FYNNEI. The CDR3 DNA reads TGTGCCAGCAAATCCTCGGCAGGAAATAATTCACCCCTCCACTTT. It yields the protein CASKSSAGNNSPLHF.

This clonotype was detected only a few times. The J gene is TRBJ2-3, the V gene TRBV7-2; no clear D gene. Germline lookup yields CDR1 SGHTA and CDR2 FQGNSA. The ends were cut back, 6 bases at V and 4 bases at J, with 14 bases in the middle. This CDR3 has 14 amino acids. CDR3 DNA: TGTGCCAGCAGTCGAACCGGGTGGGCAGATACGCAGTATTTT. It codes for CASSRTGWADTQYF.

This clonotype was counted many times. The V and J genes are TRBV10-3 and TRBJ1-2; tentatively, D is TRBD1 (6 bases). Trimming removed 3 bases from V and 3 bases from J, with 11 bases in between. In germline, CDR1 is ENHRY, CDR2 SYGVKD. The CDR3 consists of 14 residues. The CDR3 sequence: CAISDRGKDYGYTF. As DNA, the CDR3 is TGTGCCATCAGTGACAGGGGAAAGGACTATGGCTACACCTTC.

This sequence joins TRBV7-9 and TRBJ2-3, with 9 bases fitting TRBD2. Trimming cost V 11 bases and J 4 bases; bases outside gene matches: 7. Per germline, CDR1 SEHNR and CDR2 FQNEAQ (reference sequence). The CDR3 covers 13 residues. The CDR3 DNA follows: TGTGCCGTCAGCGGGAGGTTATCAGATACGCAGTATTTT. Translation: CAVSGRLSDTQYF.

This clonotype has only a few counts. This chain's CDR3 is CSASGRAGRDTDTQYF. DNA for the CDR3: TGCAGTGCTAGCGGGAGGGCCGGTCGGGACACAGATACGCAGTATTTT. V is TRBV20-1 and J is TRBJ2-3, with 8 bases lining up with TRBD2. This CDR3 spans 16 amino acids. Germline loops: CDR1 DFQATT, CDR2 SNEGSKA (reference sequence). J lost 2 bases, V lost 3 bases, and 10 bases had no gene match.

Comments on this clonotype: It may be a read error: a sequence one base away is much more abundant. The V call is TRBV12-3 or TRBV12-4, the J call TRBJ2-7; D possibly corresponds to TRBD1 (6 bases). The CDR3 has 12 amino acids. Here the CDR3 DNA reads TGTGCCAGCAGGCTCAGGGGACACGAGAAGTACTTC. Translation gives CASRLRGHEKYF.

This clonotype was seen at least ten times. CDR3 in amino acids: CASSLPGTGITGELFF. Written as DNA, the CDR3 is TGTGCCAGCAGTTTACCCGGGACAGGGATCACCGGGGAGCTGTTTTTT. The rearrangement joins TRBV12-3 or TRBV12-4 to TRBJ2-2, with 9 bases aligning to TRBD1. This CDR3 comprises 16 residues. The J segment lost 4 bases and the V segment lost 2 bases, leaving 5 bases of the junction unmatched.

This rearrangement joins TRBV11-1 to TRBJ1-1; no clear D. Trimming pared 4 bases from V and 4 bases from J, leaving 13 bases between. CDR3 length: 14 amino acids. The germline CDR1 and CDR2 sequences are SGHAT and FQDESV (reference sequence). This chain's CDR3 is CASSSGIPGTEAFF. The CDR3 DNA reads TGTGCCAGCAGCTCTGGGATCCCGGGCACTGAAGCTTTCTTT. Combining the CDR3 with reference TRBV11-1 and TRBJ1-1 gives the whole variable domain EAEVAQSPRYKITEKSQAVAFWCDPISGHATLYWYRQILGQGPELLVQFQDESVVDDSQLPKDRFSAERLKGVDSTLKIQPAELGDSAMYLCASSSGIPGTEAFFGQGTRLTVV.

There are many counts of this clonotype. The DNA for the CDR3 is TGTGCCAGCAGTTACGTCGGGGGCCCACCCCTCCACTTT. This gives the protein CASSYVGGPPLHF. This chain uses TRBV6-5 with TRBJ1-6, with D possibly matching TRBD1 (6 bases). The length of the CDR3 is 13 residues. Trimming shortened V by 2 bases and J by 11 bases, and 10 bases separated the two germline ends. In germline, CDR1 is MNHEY, CDR2 SVGAGI.

The J gene is TRBJ2-7, the V gene TRBV7-2; maybe TRBD1 (5 bases). The CDR3 runs to 15 residues. The germline V gene has CDR1 SGHTA and CDR2 FQGNSA. V was trimmed by 3 bases and J by 4 bases, leaving 16 bases between them. The CDR3 region is CASSLIQGSFYEQYF. Written as DNA, the CDR3 is TGTGCCAGCAGCTTGATCCAGGGATCTTTTTACGAGCAGTACTTC.

This clonotype was picked up many times. The chain has TRBV7-2 and TRBJ2-5; 7 bases map to TRBD1. With 2 bases clipped from V and 5 bases from J, the junction kept 8 bases outside the gene matches. From germline, CDR1 is SGHTA and CDR2 FQGNSA. There are 15 residues in the CDR3. CDR3 DNA: TGTGCCAGCAGCTTAAGGGGTCCCAGGGGGGAGACCCAGTACTTC. Protein product: CASSLRGPRGETQYF.

The rearrangement joins TRBV10-3 to TRBJ2-3, with 8 bases matching TRBD2. The CDR3 contains 13 residues. Germline trimming cut 7 bases from V and 4 bases from J; bases unmatched to any gene: 4. Germline CDR1 reads ENHRY; CDR2 reads SYGVKD. This CDR3 is CAITAGGPDTQYF. The DNA for the CDR3 is TGTGCCATCACGGCGGGGGGTCCAGATACGCAGTATTTT.

There are many counts of this clonotype. This chain uses TRBV5-1 with TRBJ2-7, with TRBD1 as a possible D gene (5 bases). The CDR3 is made up of 13 amino acids. V lost 4 bases and J 2 bases, leaving 10 bases between the germline ends. Germline assignment: CDR1 SGHRS and CDR2 YFSETQ. CDR3 amino acids: CASSQGITYEQYF. CDR3 bases: TGCGCCAGCAGCCAGGGAATAACCTACGAGCAGTACTTC.

This clonotype was counted at least ten times. This chain connects TRBV5-1 to TRBJ2-1, with TRBD2 matching 11 bases. The CDR3 has 15 amino acids. The germline gives CDR1 SGHRS, CDR2 YFSETQ. V lost 4 bases to trimming and J lost 7 bases; unmatched junction nucleotides: 7. CDR3 protein: CASSELAGGRNEQFF. The CDR3 nucleotides are TGCGCCAGCAGCGAATTAGCGGGAGGGCGGAATGAGCAGTTCTTC. Looking up the rest from reference TRBV5-1 and TRBJ2-1 gives the full variable domain: KAGVTQTPRYLIKTRGQQVTLSCSPISGHRSVSWYQQTPGQGLQFLFEYFSETQRNKGNFPGRFSGRQFSNSRSEMNVSTLELGDSALYLCASSELAGGRNEQFFGPGTRLTVL.

The V and J genes are TRBV11-3 and TRBJ2-1; 13 nucleotides match TRBD2. CDR3 length equals 14 residues. Germline loops: CDR1 SGHNT, CDR2 YENEEA. V was clipped by 4 bases and J by 7 bases; unmatched bases: 1. CDR3 sequence reads: CASSWTSGSNEQFF. The CDR3 bases are TGTGCCAGCAGCTGGACTAGCGGGAGTAATGAGCAGTTCTTC.

This clonotype was observed at least ten times. The chain couples TRBV6-5 to TRBJ2-3, with D possibly called TRBD1 or TRBD2 (6 bases each). Looked up from germline, CDR1 is MNHEY and CDR2 is SVGAGI. V dropped 1 base and J dropped 3 bases, with 14 bases sitting between them. The CDR3 consists of 16 residues. CDR3 region: CASSYWGAGGTDTQYF. CDR3 DNA sequence: TGTGCCAGCAGTTACTGGGGGGCTGGGGGTACAGATACGCAGTATTTT.

Remarks on this clonotype: This sequence may be a read error, since a much larger clone differs from it by one base. The gene calls are TRBV12-3 or TRBV12-4 and TRBJ2-3, with TRBD2 matching over 14 bases. The CDR3 contains 18 residues. CDR3 sequence (DNA): TGTGCCTGCAGTTTAGATACCGGGACTAGCGGGGGTAGAGATACGCAGTATTTT. Protein: CACSLDTGTSGGRDTQYF.